This TCR beta chain was documented in a study of cytomegalovirus exposure and HLA in healthy donors. Study observations and caveats: TRBV6-2, TRBV6-3 and some other V segments were excluded as indistinguishable.

Germline CDR1 reads MNHEY; CDR2 reads SVGAGI. The V end lost 1 base, the J end lost 6 bases, and 12 bases lay between the germline ends. This CDR3 spans 15 amino acids. Both 60 Vbeta primers and 13 Jbeta primers went into the PCR. The protocol was immunoSEQ multiplex PCR, while the TCRdb copy is restricted to in-frame clones and leaves out a portion. This table has 150,000 to 200,000 clones, roughly 80% appearing once. A few counts support this clone. What it binds is unknown. This clonotype was sampled from a female donor in good health and CMV-seronegative. J is TRBJ2-2 and V is TRBV6-5, with a tentative D call TRBD2 (5 bases). The sequencing input was PBMCs. The CDR3: CASSYWQTRAGELFF. The CDR3 coding sequence is TGTGCCAGCAGTTACTGGCAAACTAGGGCCGGGGAGCTGTTTTTT.